The 14 T cell receptor beta chains given below trace back to one sample, sequenced in a study of shared clonotypes between healthy human individuals. It was CD45RO-negative cells, positively selected for CCR7, that made up naive CD8 cells, with terminally differentiated effector memory CD45RA+ cells excluded. Libraries were prepared by immunoSEQ multiplex PCR; TCRdb keeps only in-frame clonotypes and omits some of them. This sample has about 550,000 clones, with around 95% found just once. The sample taken for sequencing was naive CD8+ T cells sorted from blood. The receptors derive from a woman aged 30 to 39 in good health.

The chain has TRBV7-9 and TRBJ2-7; tentatively, D is TRBD2 (5 bases). The CDR3 sequence is 12 residues long. The germline V gene has CDR1 SEHNR and CDR2 FQNEAQ (reference sequence). V was cut by 8 bases and J by 2 bases, with 10 bases left in between. CDR3: CASAGQTYEQYF. The CDR3 nucleotides read TGTGCCAGCGCGGGCCAGACCTACGAGCAGTACTTC.

This clone was detected once. V gene TRBV6-5 combines with J gene TRBJ2-5; D is perhaps TRBD1 (6 bases). Germline-derived CDR1 and CDR2 are MNHEY and SVGAGI. V shed 6 bases and J shed 1 base, with 12 bases lying between them. The CDR3 loop spans 14 amino acids. CDR3 coding DNA: TGTGCCAGCAGCCCCCGGGACACCCAAGAGACCCAGTACTTC. The encoded protein is CASSPRDTQETQYF.

J is TRBJ2-7 and V is TRBV5-6; TRBD2 aligns across 8 bases. CDR3 length: 14 amino acids. V gave up 5 bases and J gave up 4 bases; unmatched junction bases: 8. CDR1 is SGHDT and CDR2 is YYEEEE in the germline V gene. CDR3 nucleotides: TGTGCCAGCAGGATCTTAGCGGGGCCATACGAGCAGTACTTC. Translation gives CASRILAGPYEQYF.

This clone showed up just a few times. An end of the junction does not agree with germline; a read error may underlie this. The rearrangement uses TRBV7-9 and TRBJ2-3; D not certain. The CDR3 contains 10 residues. Germline V CDR1 and CDR2: SEHNR, FQNEAQ (reference sequence). This CDR3 reads CASSIDTQYF. The CDR3 DNA is TGTGCCAGCAGCATAGATACGCAGTATTTT. Looking up the rest from reference TRBV7-9 and TRBJ2-3 gives the full variable domain: DTGVSQNPRHKITKRGQNVTFRCDPISEHNRLYWYRQTLGQGPEFLTYFQNEAQLEKSRLLSDRFSAERPKGSFSTLEIQRTEQGDSAMYLCASSIDTQYFGPGTRLTVL.

The V call is TRBV5-6, the J call TRBJ2-7; 7 bases map to TRBD2. The CDR3 is made up of 14 amino acids. The V and J ends lost 2 bases and 2 bases, in that order; junction bases with no gene match: 4. Germline values: CDR1 SGHDT, CDR2 YYEEEE. The CDR3 DNA reads TGTGCCAGCAGCTTCGGGGGAGGGACCTACGAGCAGTACTTC. It specifies CASSFGGGTYEQYF.

The V call is TRBV28, the J call TRBJ1-1; TRBD1 agrees at 7 bases. The germline V gene encodes CDR1 MDHEN and CDR2 SYDVKM. The CDR3 is 15 residues long. The V and J ends lost 1 base and 4 bases, in that order; junction bases with no gene match: 6. The CDR3 sequence: CASSLSRGLGTEAFF. The DNA for the CDR3 is TGTGCCAGCAGTTTATCTAGGGGGCTGGGCACTGAAGCTTTCTTT.

The chain links TRBV7-7 to TRBJ2-5; D uncertain. The CDR3 is made up of 13 amino acids. V shed 1 base and J shed 3 bases, with 6 bases lying between them. From germline, CDR1 is SSHAT and CDR2 FNYEAQ (reference sequence). The CDR3 here is CASSLDGEETQYF. DNA for the CDR3: TGTGCCAGCAGCTTAGACGGAGAAGAGACCCAGTACTTC. The full variable domain, completed using reference TRBV7-7 and TRBJ2-5, is GAGVSQSPRYKVTKRGQDVTLRCDPISSHATLYWYQQALGQGPEFLTYFNYEAQPDKSGLPSDRFSAERPEGSISTLTIQRTEQRDSAMYRCASSLDGEETQYFGPGTRLLVL.

This clone was seen only a few times. This chain connects TRBV27 to TRBJ1-5; possibly TRBD1 for D (5 bases). Germline V gene lookup returns CDR1 MNHEY and CDR2 SMNVEV (reference sequence). This CDR3 is 14 amino acids long. V was shortened by 0 bases and J by 6 bases, with 9 bases between the two germline ends. CDR3 protein: CASSLSGRAQPQHF. The CDR3 DNA is TGTGCCAGCAGTTTATCGGGCAGGGCTCAGCCCCAGCATTTT.

The rearrangement joins TRBV2 to TRBJ2-7; D may be TRBD2 (6 bases). This CDR3 contains 13 residues. V gave up 3 bases and J gave up 5 bases, with 11 bases separating them. Germline V lookup: CDR1 SNHLY, CDR2 FYNNEI. CDR3 sequence reads: CASSDDGGNEQYF. Written as DNA, the CDR3 is TGTGCCAGCAGTGACGATGGGGGGAACGAGCAGTACTTC.

This rearrangement joins TRBV4-2 to TRBJ2-1; 11 bases are shared with TRBD1. CDR3 length equals 16 residues. The V gene's germline CDR1 is LGHNA and CDR2 YNFKEQ. Losses at the gene ends were 2 bases for V and 8 bases for J; bases not matched to a gene: 8. CDR3 loop: CASSQPSGQGVHEQFF. CDR3 DNA: TGTGCCAGCAGCCAACCCTCGGGACAGGGGGTTCATGAGCAGTTCTTC.

The chain is built from TRBV28 and TRBJ1-2, with D unresolved. V was shortened by 3 bases and J by 2 bases, with 10 bases between the two germline ends. Per germline, CDR1 MDHEN and CDR2 SYDVKM. The CDR3 contains 14 residues. Here the CDR3 DNA reads TGTGCCAGCAGTTTTGTTGAAGGAAACTATGGCTACACCTTC. Protein: CASSFVEGNYGYTF.

This clone has a single count. This chain connects TRBV5-1 to TRBJ2-5; D unclear. In germline, CDR1 is SGHRS, CDR2 YFSETQ. V lost 7 bases, J lost 5 bases, and 15 bases lay in between. The CDR3 length is 13 residues. The CDR3 DNA follows: TGCGCCAGCCACAGCGTAGGTCAGGAGACCCAGTACTTC. Protein sequence: CASHSVGQETQYF.

The chain recombines TRBV5-1 with TRBJ1-3; D is undetermined. This CDR3 spans 15 amino acids. V gave up 5 bases and J gave up 0 bases, with 12 bases separating them. Germline V lookup: CDR1 SGHRS, CDR2 YFSETQ. CDR3 bases: TGCGCCAGCAGAACAGACCGAACCTCTGGAAACACCATATATTTT. Residues: CASRTDRTSGNTIYF.

This chain uses TRBV6-1 with TRBJ1-4, with TRBD1 as a possible D gene (5 bases). This CDR3 is 16 amino acids long. The ends were cut back, 4 bases at V and 8 bases at J, with 20 bases in the middle. Germline V gene sequence: CDR1 MNHNS, CDR2 SASEGT. CDR3 coding DNA: TGTGCCAGCAGTGCCTTTGTGGACATTTATGGCGAAAAACTGTTTTTT. Encoded protein: CASSAFVDIYGEKLFF.